A selection of T cell receptor beta chains follows, all from one sample in a study of blood T cell repertoires in COVID-19. Assay: immunoSEQ multiplex PCR; the TCRdb copy retains only in-frame clones and omits some. The profile shows roughly 52,000 clones, approximately 86% of them singletons. The sequencing sample was made of peripheral blood. These receptor sequences come from a man in his forties with COVID-19, enrolled during active disease. CDR3s include the opening cysteine and the closing phenylalanine or tryptophan. D genes are given only for firm matches. Clone size is stated in some rows and not others, as once, few, many or a class when expanded.

>TRBD1|.|TRBJ1-1|TRBV2|16
TGTGCCAGCAGGAGGACAGGGGGCCCCATGAACACTGAAGCTTTCTTT
CASRRTGGPMNTEAFF
>TRBD1|.|TRBJ2-1|TRBV27|14
TGTGCCAGCGCTCAGGGGGTCGTTTACAATGAGCAGTTCTTC
CASAQGVVYNEQFF
>.|.|TRBJ2-3|TRBV2|16
TGTGCCAGCCGGTGGGGGGGCCAAGGGGACACAGATACGCAGTATTTT
CASRWGGQGDTDTQYF
>.|.|TRBJ2-5|TRBV10-3|12
TGTGCCATCAGTGAGCCGGGAGAGACCCAGTACTTC
CAISEPGETQYF
>.|.|TRBJ1-5|TRBV6-5|14
TGTGCCAGCAGGCTGACTTATAGCAATCAGCCCCAGCATTTT
CASRLTYSNQPQHF
>TRBD1|.|TRBJ1-3|TRBV7-8|15
TGTGCCAGCAGCCCCGTATTACAGGGGTCCAACACCATATATTTT
CASSPVLQGSNTIYF
>.|.|TRBJ2-7|TRBV19|16
TGTGCCAGTAGTTCCCTGAGCAGGGGACCCTCCTACGAGCAGTACTTC
CASSSLSRGPSYEQYF
>TRBD1|.|TRBJ1-5|TRBV27|14
TGTGCCAGCAGCCCTTACAGGGGAGATCAGCCCCAGCATTTT
CASSPYRGDQPQHF
>.|.|TRBJ1-1|TRBV2|13
TGTGCCAGCAGGGGGGACATCCACACTGAAGCTTTCTTT
CASRGDIHTEAFF
>TRBD1|.|TRBJ2-2|TRBV19|14
TGTGCCAGTAGAGGGGACAGGGGCACCGGGGAGCTGTTTTTT
CASRGDRGTGELFF
>TRBD1|.|TRBJ2-7|TRBV2|12
TGTGCCAGCAGTGTTCGCAGGGGGGAGCAGTACTTC
CASSVRRGEQYF
>TRBD1|.|TRBJ1-1|TRBV30|14
TGTGCCTGGACCCTCTTGACAGGGTCCACTGAAGCTTTCTTT
CAWTLLTGSTEAFF
>TRBD2|.|TRBJ2-1|TRBV6-6|17
TGTGCCAGCAGTCCACCCCAGCGGGGGGGCAGGAACAATGAGCAGTTCTTC
CASSPPQRGGRNNEQFF
>.|.|TRBJ1-2|TRBV3-1/TRBV3-2|14
TGTGCCAGCAGCCAAGATCCAGGGAACTATGGCTACACCTTC
CASSQDPGNYGYTF
>.|.|TRBJ1-1|TRBV24-1|14
TGTGCCACCAGTGATTTAACGCAGGGATTCCCAGCTTTCTTT
CATSDLTQGFPAFF
>TRBD2|once|TRBJ2-7|TRBV7-2|15
TGTGCCAGCAGCTTATTTAGCGGGGGGCACAACGAGCAGTACTTC
CASSLFSGGHNEQYF
>TRBD2|.|TRBJ2-2|TRBV10-3|19
TGTGCCATCAGTGAGTCAGTAGCGGGAGTCCTCCCGAACACCGGGGAGCTGTTTTTT
CAISESVAGVLPNTGELFF
>TRBD2|.|TRBJ2-5|TRBV5-1|17
TGCGCCAGCGCCTCAGGCGGGGGACGGAGGGGACAAGAGACCCAGTACTTC
CASASGGGRRGQETQYF
>.|.|TRBJ1-2|TRBV3-1/TRBV3-2|15
TGTGCCAGCAGCCGACTGCGTCAGGGATTCTATGGCTACACCTTC
CASSRLRQGFYGYTF
>.|.|TRBJ1-2|TRBV5-4|16
TGTGCCAGCAGCTTGGTGGGGGGAAGGGTAGCTTATGGCTACACCTTC
CASSLVGGRVAYGYTF
>TRBD2|.|TRBJ2-1|TRBV25-1|18
TGTGCCAGCAGATCTACCGGGACTAGCGGGGGGATTTACAATGAGCAGTTCTTC
CASRSTGTSGGIYNEQFF
>.|.|TRBJ2-1|TRBV20-1|11
TGCAGTGCTTCCCTGGCTAGCAACCAGTTCTTC
CSASLASNQFF
>.|.|TRBJ2-1|TRBV5-5|13
TGTGCCAGCAGCAGGGGACTGTGGAATGAGCAGTTCTTC
CASSRGLWNEQFF
>TRBD1|once|TRBJ2-5|TRBV13|14
TGTGCCAGCAGCACGGGACAGGGTAAGGAGACCCAGTACTTC
CASSTGQGKETQYF
>.|.|TRBJ1-1|TRBV12-5|12
TGTGCTAGTGGTTTGGCCGGGACTGAAGCTTTCTTT
CASGLAGTEAFF
>.|.|TRBJ1-6|TRBV5-5|17
TGTGCCAGCAGCTTGGACGTCTGGGCCCAGGGCGATTCACCCCTCCACTTT
CASSLDVWAQGDSPLHF
>TRBD2|.|TRBJ2-3|TRBV7-9|17
TGTGCCAGCAGCTTCCTCCAGGGACTAACGGGCACAGATACGCAGTATTTT
CASSFLQGLTGTDTQYF
>.|.|TRBJ1-3|TRBV9|15
TGTGCCAGCAGCGTAGAGGGGATCTCTGGAAACACCATATATTTT
CASSVEGISGNTIYF
>TRBD2|.|TRBJ2-7|TRBV30|16
TGTGCCTGGAGCCCCGCCGGGACTAGCGGGATTGGCGAGCAGTACTTC
CAWSPAGTSGIGEQYF
>TRBD2|.|TRBJ2-1|TRBV5-1|17
TGCGCCAGCAGCTTGAGTAGCGGGGGGCACTCCTACAATGAGCAGTTCTTC
CASSLSSGGHSYNEQFF